This T cell receptor beta chain was identified in a study of CD8 T cells in ankylosing spondylitis. Whole-study findings and limits: A motif in TCR beta, a set of eight highly homologous variants, appeared characteristic of ankylosing spondylitis blood. Reportedly, matched ankylosing spondylitis synovial fluid was significantly enriched for disease-linked clones.

As to this clonotype: Its matching antigen is unknown.

Germline V lookup: CDR1 SGHTA, CDR2 FQGTGA. Trimming cost V 6 bases and J 4 bases; bases outside gene matches: 5. This CDR3 has 15 residues. Quantitative 5'-RACE with molecular barcodes was used to make the TCR beta libraries. TCRdb processed the 5' RACE reads anew with MiXCR; each CDR3 protein has one entry. Seen here are some 33,000 distinct CDR3 sequences, 14% observed once, and the top ten hold less than 40%. The sample taken for sequencing was blood. The chain employs TRBV7-3 and TRBJ2-3; the match to TRBD2 covers 12 bases. This TCR was sampled from a male donor with ankylosing spondylitis or in good health (not recorded which). The CDR3 sequence is CASRSSGRGSDTQYF. The CDR3, as DNA: TGTGCCAGCAGGTCTAGCGGGAGGGGCTCAGATACGCAGTATTTT.